Below, 9 T cell receptor beta chains from the same sample are listed, as sequenced in a study of T cell responses to AZD1222 COVID-19 vaccine. Sequenced by immunoSEQ multiplex PCR; TCRdb stores in-frame clones only, minus some. The table records about 92,000 clones, roughly 91% of them present only once. Here the sequenced sample was peripheral blood, taken on day 0 of AZD1222 vaccination. These receptor sequences come from an adult in good health.

The genes are TRBV18 and TRBJ1-6; no clear D gene. Trimming removed 2 bases from V and 7 bases from J, with 6 bases in between. Germline V gene data show CDR1 as KGHSH and CDR2 as LQKENI. The CDR3 contains 13 residues. The DNA for the CDR3 is TGTGCCAGCTCACCAACAGTAAATTCACCCCTCCACTTT. Translation gives CASSPTVNSPLHF.

V usage is TRBV6-6 and J usage is TRBJ1-5; D remains ambiguous. The germline gives CDR1 MNHNY, CDR2 SVGAGI (reference sequence). The V end lost 0 bases, the J end lost 3 bases, and 9 bases lay between the germline ends. There are 15 residues in the CDR3. The CDR3 coding sequence is TGTGCCAGCAGTTACTCGAGGCAGTTCAATCAGCCCCAGCATTTT. This codes for CASSYSRQFNQPQHF.

The CDR3 nucleotides read TGTGCCAGCAGCTCACCTAAAGGTGGAAGGCCTTTAGGTCATGGCTACACCTTC. Amino acid sequence: CASSSPKGGRPLGHGYTF. This chain connects TRBV11-2 to TRBJ1-2; D is unclear. CDR1 is SGHAT, CDR2 FQNNGV, per germline. The V end was cut by 4 bases, the J end by 6 bases, with 27 bases between. The CDR3 contains 18 residues.

For the CDR3, the DNA is TGTGCCAGCAGTTACTTGTCACAGGGAGGCGAAAAACTGTTTTTT. As protein: CASSYLSQGGEKLFF. V is TRBV6-5 and J is TRBJ1-4, with a tentative D call TRBD1 (6 bases). The germline CDR1 and CDR2 sequences are MNHEY and SVGAGI. V shed 1 base and J shed 8 bases, with 14 bases lying between them. The CDR3 consists of 15 residues.

The chain recombines TRBV21-1 with TRBJ1-5. TRBV21-1 counts as a pseudogene. The CDR3 is 13 residues long. The DNA of the CDR3 is TGTGCCAGCAGCAAAGAGAGGTATCAGCCCCAGCATTTT. This sequence encodes CASSKERYQPQHF.

The V gene is TRBV5-1, the J gene TRBJ1-3, with TRBD1 as a possible D gene (6 bases). Trimming cost V 3 bases and J 4 bases, with 17 bases left between them. The CDR3 is 16 amino acids. Germline lookup yields CDR1 SGHRS and CDR2 YFSETQ. This CDR3 is CASSSLNTGYGNTIYF. CDR3 nucleotide sequence: TGCGCCAGCAGCTCCCTTAATACAGGGTACGGAAACACCATATATTTT.

V usage is TRBV5-6 and J usage is TRBJ1-2; D ambiguous. V lost 3 bases and J lost 7, with 7 bases in between. CDR1 is SGHDT, CDR2 YYEEEE, per germline. The CDR3 covers 11 residues. The CDR3 loop reads CASSYTGGYTF. The CDR3 DNA follows: TGTGCCAGCAGCTATACCGGTGGCTACACCTTC. Complete variable domain (other parts from reference TRBV5-6 and TRBJ1-2): DAGVTQSPTHLIKTRGQQVTLRCSPKSGHDTVSWYQQALGQGPQFIFQYYEEEERQRGNFPDRFSGHQFPNYSSELNVNALLLGDSALYLCASSYTGGYTFGSGTRLTVV.

The chain links TRBV6-5 to TRBJ2-6; no firm D call. Germline-derived CDR1 and CDR2 are MNHEY and SVGAGI. With 6 bases removed from V and 0 bases from J, the gap between germline ends came to 9 bases. This CDR3 is built from 15 residues. In DNA form, the CDR3 reads TGTGCCAGCAGCTCCTGGAGCTCTGGGGCCAACGTCCTGACTTTC. This sequence encodes CASSSWSSGANVLTF.

The chain uses TRBV7-9 and TRBJ1-1; D unclear. Trimming shortened V by 6 bases and J by 3 bases, and 8 bases separated the two germline ends. Germline V CDR1 and CDR2: SEHNR, FQNEAQ (reference sequence). This CDR3 has 12 amino acids. CDR3 nucleotide sequence: TGTGCCAGCAGGAATCGTTACACTGAAGCTTTCTTT. Protein sequence: CASRNRYTEAFF.